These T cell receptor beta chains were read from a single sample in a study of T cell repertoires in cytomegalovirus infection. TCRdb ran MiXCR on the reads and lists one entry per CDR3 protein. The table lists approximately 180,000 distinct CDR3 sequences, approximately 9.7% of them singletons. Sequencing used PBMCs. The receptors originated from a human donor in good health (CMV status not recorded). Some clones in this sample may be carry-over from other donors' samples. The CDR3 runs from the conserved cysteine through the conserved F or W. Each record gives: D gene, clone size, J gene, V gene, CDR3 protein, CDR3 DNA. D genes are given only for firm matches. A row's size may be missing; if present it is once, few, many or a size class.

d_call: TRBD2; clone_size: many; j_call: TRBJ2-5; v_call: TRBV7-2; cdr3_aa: CASGLAGVEETQYF; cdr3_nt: TGTGCCAGCGGTCTAGCGGGAGTTGAAGAGACCCAGTACTTC
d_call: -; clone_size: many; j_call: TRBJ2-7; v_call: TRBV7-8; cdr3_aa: CASSLDPGSSYEQYF; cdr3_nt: TGTGCCAGCAGCTTAGATCCAGGGAGCTCCTACGAGCAGTACTTC
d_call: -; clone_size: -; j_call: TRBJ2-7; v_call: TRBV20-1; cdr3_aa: CSARDFGTGVLDEQYF; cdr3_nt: TGCAGTGCTAGAGATTTCGGGACGGGCGTTCTCGACGAGCAGTACTTC
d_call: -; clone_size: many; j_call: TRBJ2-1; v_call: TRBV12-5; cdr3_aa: CARTAYNEQFF; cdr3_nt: TGTGCTAGAACGGCCTACAATGAGCAGTTCTTC
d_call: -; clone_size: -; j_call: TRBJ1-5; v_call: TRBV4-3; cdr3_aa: CASSQDWGLSQPQHF; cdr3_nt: TGCGCCAGCAGCCAAGATTGGGGGCTAAGTCAGCCCCAGCATTTT
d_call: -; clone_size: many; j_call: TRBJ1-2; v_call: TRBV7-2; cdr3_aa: CASSSRASNWGYTF; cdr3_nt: TGTGCCAGCAGCTCCCGGGCCTCAAATTGGGGCTACACCTTC
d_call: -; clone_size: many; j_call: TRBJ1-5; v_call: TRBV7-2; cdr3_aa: CASSNGHGGQPQHF; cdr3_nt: TGTGCCAGCAGCAACGGACACGGCGGTCAGCCCCAGCATTTT
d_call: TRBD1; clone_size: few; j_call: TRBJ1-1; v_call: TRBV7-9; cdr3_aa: CASSYSGQGSITEAFF; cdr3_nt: TGTGCCAGCAGCTACAGCGGACAGGGGTCTATCACTGAAGCTTTCTTT
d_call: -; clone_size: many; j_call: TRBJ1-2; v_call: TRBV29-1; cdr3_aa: CSVERELGYGYTF; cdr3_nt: TGCAGCGTTGAGAGGGAACTGGGCTATGGCTACACCTTC
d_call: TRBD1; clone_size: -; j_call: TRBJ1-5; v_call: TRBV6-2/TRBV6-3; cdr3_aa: CASSLHDRGLQPQHF; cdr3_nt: TGTGCCAGCAGCCTCCACGACAGGGGGCTTCAGCCCCAGCATTTT
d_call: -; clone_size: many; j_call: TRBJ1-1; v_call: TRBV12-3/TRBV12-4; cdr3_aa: CASSPRKNTEAFF; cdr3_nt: TGTGCCAGCAGCCCCAGAAAGAACACTGAAGCTTTCTTT
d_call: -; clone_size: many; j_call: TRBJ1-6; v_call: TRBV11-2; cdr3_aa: CASSETSGFWNSPLHF; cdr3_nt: TGTGCCAGCAGCGAAACCTCAGGATTTTGGAATTCACCCCTCCACTTT
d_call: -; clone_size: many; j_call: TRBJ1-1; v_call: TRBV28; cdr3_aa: CASSSPLQGMNTEAFF; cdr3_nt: TGTGCCAGCAGTAGCCCCCTACAGGGTATGAACACTGAAGCTTTCTTT
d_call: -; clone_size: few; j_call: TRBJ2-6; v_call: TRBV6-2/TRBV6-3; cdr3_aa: CASSYTRDGRTNVLTF; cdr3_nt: TGTGCCAGCAGTTACACACGGGACGGAAGAACCAACGTCCTGACTTTC
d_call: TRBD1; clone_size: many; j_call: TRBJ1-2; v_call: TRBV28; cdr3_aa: CASSFPGGAYGYTF; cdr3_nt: TGTGCCAGCAGTTTCCCAGGGGGGGCCTATGGCTACACCTTC
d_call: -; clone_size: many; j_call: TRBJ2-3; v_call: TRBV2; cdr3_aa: CASSPRDNTQYF; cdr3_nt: TGTGCCAGCAGTCCACGGGACAATACGCAGTATTTT
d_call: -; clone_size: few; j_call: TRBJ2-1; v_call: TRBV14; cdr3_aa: CASSLDPRSYNEQFF; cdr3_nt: TGTGCCAGCAGCCTTGACCCCCGCAGTTACAATGAGCAGTTCTTC
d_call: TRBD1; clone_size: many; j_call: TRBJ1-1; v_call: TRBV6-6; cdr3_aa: CASRHQGGNTEAFF; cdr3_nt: TGTGCCAGCAGACATCAGGGGGGAAACACTGAAGCTTTCTTT
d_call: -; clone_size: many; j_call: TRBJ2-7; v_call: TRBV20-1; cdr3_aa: CSAGARGGDYEQYF; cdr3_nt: TGCAGTGCTGGAGCGAGGGGGGGCGACTACGAGCAGTACTTC
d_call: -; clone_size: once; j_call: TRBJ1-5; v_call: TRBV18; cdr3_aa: CASSPGRALNQPQHF; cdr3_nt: TGTGCCAGCTCACCAGGTCGGGCCTTAAATCAGCCCCAGCATTTT
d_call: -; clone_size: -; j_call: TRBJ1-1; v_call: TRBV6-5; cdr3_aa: CASSRTLATEAFF; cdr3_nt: TGTGCCAGCAGCCGGACCCTGGCCACTGAAGCTTTCTTT
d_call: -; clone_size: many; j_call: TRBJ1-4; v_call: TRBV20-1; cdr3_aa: CSARVLGAREKLFF; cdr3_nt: TGCAGTGCTAGAGTATTAGGGGCTCGAGAAAAACTGTTTTTT
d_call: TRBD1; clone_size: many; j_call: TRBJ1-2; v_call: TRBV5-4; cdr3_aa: CASSSDRTWGYTF; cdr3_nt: TGTGCCAGCAGTTCGGACAGGACTTGGGGCTACACCTTC
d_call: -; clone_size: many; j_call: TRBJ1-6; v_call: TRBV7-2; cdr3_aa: CASSLVGRRDNNSPLHF; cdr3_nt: TGTGCCAGCAGCTTAGTGGGCAGGCGAGACAATAATTCACCCCTCCACTTT
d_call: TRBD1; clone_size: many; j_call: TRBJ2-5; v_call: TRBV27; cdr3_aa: CASSWRQGAGETQYF; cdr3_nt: TGTGCCAGCAGTTGGAGACAGGGGGCCGGGGAGACCCAGTACTTC
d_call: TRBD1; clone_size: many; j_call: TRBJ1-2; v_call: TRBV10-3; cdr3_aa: CAIRGTGKTWQDYTF; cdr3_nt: TGTGCCATCAGAGGGACAGGGAAAACGTGGCAGGACTACACCTTC
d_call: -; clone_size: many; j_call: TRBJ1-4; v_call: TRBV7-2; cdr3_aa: CASGFNEKLFF; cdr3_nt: TGTGCCAGCGGATTTAATGAAAAACTGTTTTTT
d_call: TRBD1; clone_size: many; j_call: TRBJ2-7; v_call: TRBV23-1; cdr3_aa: CASSQPQTGEASYEQYF; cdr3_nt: TGCGCCAGCAGTCAACCTCAGACAGGGGAGGCCTCCTACGAGCAGTACTTC
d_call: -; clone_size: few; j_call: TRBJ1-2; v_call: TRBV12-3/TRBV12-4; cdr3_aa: CASSPTDQGLSGYTF; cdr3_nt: TGTGCCAGCAGTCCCACTGACCAGGGGCTAAGTGGCTACACCTTC
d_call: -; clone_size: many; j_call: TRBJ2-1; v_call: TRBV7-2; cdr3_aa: CASSFDTGVMGEQFF; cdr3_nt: TGTGCCAGCAGCTTCGATACGGGAGTGATGGGTGAGCAGTTCTTC
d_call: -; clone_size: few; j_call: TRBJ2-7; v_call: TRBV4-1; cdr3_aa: CASSQDWAGPGYEQYF; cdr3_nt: TGCGCCAGCAGCCAAGATTGGGCAGGGCCCGGCTACGAGCAGTACTTC
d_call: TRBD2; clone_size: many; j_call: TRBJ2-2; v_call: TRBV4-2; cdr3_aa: CASSQSGSSGMGRTGELFF; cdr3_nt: TGTGCCAGCAGCCAATCGGGGAGTAGCGGGATGGGACGCACCGGGGAGCTGTTTTTT
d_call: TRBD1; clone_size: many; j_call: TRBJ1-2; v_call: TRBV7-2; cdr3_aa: CASSLGQKYGYTF; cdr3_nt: TGTGCCAGCAGCCTGGGACAGAAATATGGCTACACCTTC
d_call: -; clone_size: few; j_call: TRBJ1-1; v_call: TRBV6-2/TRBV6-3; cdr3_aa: CASSSAQRVWDTEAFF; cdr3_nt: TGTGCCAGCAGTTCGGCACAGCGGGTATGGGACACTGAAGCTTTCTTT
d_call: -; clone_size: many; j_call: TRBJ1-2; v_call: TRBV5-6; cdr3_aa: CASTRGPRLYTF; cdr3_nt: TGTGCCAGCACCCGAGGCCCCAGACTGTACACCTTC
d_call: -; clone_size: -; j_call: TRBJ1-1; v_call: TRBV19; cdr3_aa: CASSILGTNTEAFF; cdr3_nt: TGTGCCAGTAGTATATTAGGGACGAACACTGAAGCTTTCTTT
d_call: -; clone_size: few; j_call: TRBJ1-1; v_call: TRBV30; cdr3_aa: CAWSRVNTEAFF; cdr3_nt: TGTGCCTGGAGTCGGGTGAACACTGAAGCTTTCTTT